The 13 T cell receptor beta chains listed next were all sequenced from one sample in a study of T cells after yellow fever vaccination. TCRdb reprocessed the 5' RACE reads with MiXCR, giving one entry per CDR3 protein. The sample records 250,000 to 400,000 distinct CDR3 sequences, about 4% being singletons. The sequencing used PBMCs, collected 5 days after the yellow fever booster vaccination. These receptors all come from a man aged 18 to 29 who received the YFV17D yellow fever vaccine.

In this sample, this clonotype turned up many times. This chain joins TRBV7-2 and TRBJ2-5; TRBD2 matches 14 bases. Germline V gene sequence: CDR1 SGHTA, CDR2 FQGNSA. Trimming cost V 5 bases and J 4 bases; bases outside gene matches: 3. CDR3 size: 15 residues. The CDR3 here is CASSVTSGGGETQYF. CDR3 nucleotides: TGTGCCAGCAGCGTGACTAGCGGGGGGGGAGAGACCCAGTACTTC.

V and J are TRBV3-1 and TRBJ2-5, with TRBD1 as a possible D gene (5 bases). CDR3 length: 16 amino acids. V lost 1 base and J 5 bases, leaving 17 bases between the germline ends. Germline V gives CDR1 LGHDT, CDR2 YNNKEL (reference sequence). CDR3 DNA sequence: TGTGCCAGCAGCCAAGGAGCGACAGCCTCTGGGGAGACCCAGTACTTC. This encodes CASSQGATASGETQYF.

V gene TRBV5-6 combines with J gene TRBJ2-1, with D perhaps matching TRBD2 (6 bases). Germline CDR1 and CDR2: SGHDT and YYEEEE. Trimming removed 4 bases from V and 7 bases from J, with 18 bases in between. The CDR3 length is 15 residues. The CDR3 loop reads CASSPREWLRNEQFF. In DNA, the CDR3 is TGTGCCAGCAGCCCACGGGAGTGGTTGAGGAATGAGCAGTTCTTC. Drawing the rest from reference TRBV5-6 and TRBJ2-1, the complete variable domain is DAGVTQSPTHLIKTRGQQVTLRCSPKSGHDTVSWYQQALGQGPQFIFQYYEEEERQRGNFPDRFSGHQFPNYSSELNVNALLLGDSALYLCASSPREWLRNEQFFGPGTRLTVL.

This clonotype was recorded many times. The chain combines TRBV6-2 or TRBV6-3 with TRBJ2-1; D could derive from TRBD1 or TRBD2 (5 bases each). V lost 6 bases and J lost 10, with 22 bases in between. CDR3 length: 15 residues. In germline, CDR1 is MNHEY, CDR2 SVGEGT. The CDR3 sequence: CASSSPGGGEGEQFF. Written as DNA, the CDR3 is TGTGCCAGCAGCTCCCCCGGAGGCGGAGAGGGGGAGCAGTTCTTC.

This clonotype was detected many times. The chain links TRBV5-1 to TRBJ2-4; 9 nucleotides line up with TRBD2. J was trimmed by 5 bases and V by 0 bases; bases with no gene match: 0. The CDR3 consists of 14 residues. CDR1 is SGHRS, CDR2 YFSETQ, per germline. The CDR3 loop is CASSLVAGENIQYF. CDR3 DNA: TGCGCCAGCAGCTTGGTAGCGGGGGAAAACATTCAGTACTTC. Based on the CDR3 plus reference TRBV5-1 and TRBJ2-4, the full variable domain is KAGVTQTPRYLIKTRGQQVTLSCSPISGHRSVSWYQQTPGQGLQFLFEYFSETQRNKGNFPGRFSGRQFSNSRSEMNVSTLELGDSALYLCASSLVAGENIQYFGAGTRLSVL.

The rearrangement links TRBV5-5 to TRBJ2-2, with D hard to call. The CDR3 sequence is 14 residues long. From germline, CDR1 is SGHKS and CDR2 YYEKEE (reference sequence). V was trimmed by 0 bases and J by 7 bases, leaving 10 bases between them. The CDR3 sequence: CASSLDGYNGELFF. DNA for the CDR3: TGTGCCAGCAGCTTGGATGGTTATAACGGGGAGCTGTTTTTT.

This chain joins TRBV12-3 or TRBV12-4 and TRBJ2-1; TRBD2 is a possible D gene (6 bases). This CDR3 has 12 residues. V lost 7 bases, J lost 9 bases, and 13 bases lay in between. For the CDR3, the DNA is TGTGCCAGCACTCCGGGGGTTGGTGAGCAGTTCTTC. It translates to CASTPGVGEQFF.

This clonotype was seen a few times. The chain joins TRBV19 to TRBJ2-1, with 8 bases aligning to TRBD1. J was trimmed by 8 bases and V by 6 bases; bases with no gene match: 9. Looked up from germline, CDR1 is LNHDA and CDR2 is SQIVND (reference sequence). The CDR3 runs to 14 residues. The CDR3 DNA is TGTGCCAGTAGGGGACAGGCGCGCTTCGATGAGCAGTTCTTC. Translating gives CASRGQARFDEQFF.

The chain links TRBV20-1 to TRBJ2-3; the match to TRBD1 covers 9 bases. CDR1 and CDR2 from the germline V gene are DFQATT and SNEGSKA (reference sequence). The CDR3 is 15 amino acids. Trimming removed 5 bases from V and 1 base from J; junction bases left unmatched: 7. The CDR3 nucleotides are TGCAGTGCTCCCTGGACAGGGGTCCGCACAGATACGCAGTATTTT. It is translated as CSAPWTGVRTDTQYF.

This clonotype has just a few counts. The chain recombines TRBV20-1 with TRBJ2-7; 15 nucleotides align to TRBD2. CDR3 length equals 15 residues. Germline loops: CDR1 DFQATT, CDR2 SNEGSKA (reference sequence). With V trimmed by 7 bases and J by 6 bases, 10 bases remained unmatched. CDR3: CSVTGLAGGVGEQYF. The CDR3 nucleotides read TGCAGTGTTACGGGACTAGCGGGGGGAGTTGGCGAGCAGTACTTC.

The rearrangement links TRBV6-1 to TRBJ1-5, with D uncertain. Germline CDR1 and CDR2: MNHNS and SASEGT. The CDR3 length is 13 residues. Trimming took off 7 bases at V and 4 bases at J, with 11 bases between the two ends. DNA for the CDR3: TGTGCCAGCAAATCGGAAAAAAATCAGCCCCAGCATTTT. This codes for CASKSEKNQPQHF.

This clonotype showed up many times. The genes are TRBV10-3 and TRBJ2-3; D might be TRBD2 (5 bases). The CDR3 is 15 amino acids. The germline gives CDR1 ENHRY, CDR2 SYGVKD. V was clipped by 2 bases and J by 3 bases, with 12 bases between them. CDR3 in DNA: TGTGCCATCAGTGAGGGACTGGTAGTGACAGATACGCAGTATTTT. Its translation is CAISEGLVVTDTQYF.

This clonotype has only a few counts. CDR3 sequence reads: CASSLEAGRQETQYF. CDR3 DNA sequence: TGCGCCAGCAGCTTGGAGGCAGGACGACAAGAGACCCAGTACTTC. V and J are TRBV5-1 and TRBJ2-5; D is uncertain. Per the germline V gene, CDR1 is SGHRS and CDR2 is YFSETQ. V gave up 0 bases and J gave up 2 bases, with 11 bases separating them. This CDR3 comprises 15 residues.